This section outlines one TCR beta chain sequence together with its context. The data stem from a study of T cell changes during pregnancy in multiple sclerosis. V was pared by 2 bases and J by 7 bases, with 14 bases of the junction left unmatched. This CDR3 contains 16 residues. Per germline, CDR1 SGHDT and CDR2 YYEEEE. Sequenced by immunoSEQ multiplex PCR; TCRdb stores in-frame clones only, minus some. The repertoire holds about 20,000 clones, 88% seen once, with approximately 6.8% in the top ten. The sequencing here drew on CD8+ T cells from peripheral blood mononuclear cells, taken in the third trimester of pregnancy. The TCR sequence derives from a female donor in good health, enrolled as a control in a pregnancy study. This chain connects TRBV5-6 to TRBJ1-1; TRBD1 aligns across 7 bases. The CDR3 DNA reads TGTGCCAGCAGCTTCCAAACAGGGGCCTTTCCTTTTGAAGCTTTCTTT. It specifies CASSFQTGAFPFEAFF.